This TCR beta chain derives from a study of cytomegalovirus exposure and HLA in healthy donors. Study at large: There were 90 million to 140 million unique TCR beta sequences, drawn from about 179 million T cells, in an earlier analysis. Early released data had around 79 million unique TCRs, all coming from HLA-typed donors.

Study-wide findings and caveats: Earlier analysis found most TCR beta V segments productive about 90% or about 30% of the time. A later analysis showed HLA-associated TCR beta chains outstripping equally common others in clonal expansion.

About this clone itself: The target antigen is unknown.

Vbeta (60) and Jbeta (13) primers were used in the PCR. Assay: immunoSEQ multiplex PCR; the TCRdb copy retains only in-frame clones and omits some. The sample table sets out some 84,000 clones. V shed 7 bases and J shed 0 bases, with 15 bases lying between them. In germline, CDR1 is SQVTM, CDR2 ANQGSEA. The CDR3 is made up of 15 amino acids. The chain recombines TRBV29-1 with TRBJ2-2; D is unclear. The sequence came from a man aged 45-65 years in good health and CMV-seronegative. Material: PBMCs. The CDR3 protein is CSAETESSNTGELFF. In nucleotides, the CDR3 is TGCAGCGCAGAAACAGAGAGCTCGAACACCGGGGAGCTGTTTTTT.